This record concerns one TCR beta chain sequence. The sample belongs to a study of cytomegalovirus exposure and HLA in healthy donors. Use of 60 Vbeta and 13 Jbeta primers characterized the PCR. Sequencing used immunoSEQ multiplex PCR; TCRdb keeps in-frame clones, though not all of them. This table holds hundreds of thousands of clones, around 80% found once. The germline gives CDR1 WNHNN, CDR2 SYGVQD (reference sequence). The germline V and J ends were trimmed by 2 bases and 6 bases, with 5 bases remaining between them. The length of the CDR3 is 11 residues. Material for sequencing was PBMCs. The J gene is TRBJ2-7, the V gene TRBV10-1, with TRBD2 as a possible D gene (5 bases). The receptor was derived from a male donor in good health and CMV-seronegative. The CDR3 DNA reads TGCGCCAGCAGTGAGGAGGGCGAGCAGTACTTC. Protein product: CASSEEGEQYF.